The clone carrying this T cell receptor (beta chain) was counted many times. This specimen comes from a study of T-cell reconstitution after alpha-beta-depleted transplantation in children. Unique molecular identifiers tagged the TCRbeta library. TCRdb called the PCR reads again in MiXCR, with one record for every CDR3 protein. The table shows about 460,000 distinct CDR3 sequences, with over 9.5% occurring only once. The TCR sequence derives from a female patient under 10 years old who had a stem cell transplant for aplastic anemia, so the T cells may come from the graft donor. Sequences were derived from PBMCs, mostly from graft donor cells, sampled 180 days after TCRalphabeta/CD19-depleted stem cell transplant.

This chain's CDR3 is CASSRGNTGELFF. DNA for the CDR3: TGCGCCAGTAGTCGGGGGAACACCGGGGAGCTGTTTTTT. V gene TRBV5-1 combines with J gene TRBJ2-2; tentatively, D is TRBD2 (5 bases). CDR3 length equals 13 residues. V lost 8 bases and J 1 base, leaving 9 bases between the germline ends. Germline V gene data show CDR1 as SGHRS and CDR2 as YFSETQ.